Listed below are T cell receptor beta chains from one sample, sequenced in a study of tumor-infiltrating lymphocytes in primary liver carcinoma. TCRdb passed the multiplex PCR reads through MiXCR, listing each CDR3 protein once. This sample has 330,000 or so distinct CDR3 sequences; less than 65% occur once, and the top ten carry 5.5% to 8%. Input material: peripheral blood. These receptors all come from a middle-aged man with primary liver carcinoma and hepatitis B virus infection. Each CDR3 is given with its conserved first and last residue. The order of the fields is CDR3 length, V gene, D gene, J gene, clone size, CDR3 DNA, CDR3 protein. A D gene is named only where the DNA matches it firmly. Some rows have no size entry. The others give once, few or many, or a class for an expanded clone.

>13|TRBV29-1|.|TRBJ1-1|many
TGCAGCGTTTATTATACAGCGAACACTGAAGCTTTCTTT
CSVYYTANTEAFF
>14|TRBV28|.|TRBJ2-3|.
TGTACCTCCCGGGACATCTCTAGCACAGATACGCAGTATTTT
CTSRDISSTDTQYF
>17|TRBV11-2|TRBD2|TRBJ2-2|.
TGTGCCATTAGCGAAGGACTAGCGGGATTGAACACCGGGGAGCTGTTTTTT
CAISEGLAGLNTGELFF
>15|TRBV5-5|.|TRBJ2-1|.
TGTGCCAGCACCCTAACTTCCAGCTCCTACAATGAGCAATTCTTC
CASTLTSSSYNEQFF
>13|TRBV5-5|TRBD2|TRBJ2-1|.
TGTGCCAGGAGCTTCAGACTAGCGGCAGAGCAGTCCTTC
CARSFRLAAEQSF
>14|TRBV6-5|TRBD1|TRBJ1-1|many
TGTGCCAGCACCTCTGGGACAGGGGTCCCTGAAGCTTTCTTT
CASTSGTGVPEAFF
>15|TRBV5-6|.|TRBJ2-2|.
TGTGTCAGCAGCCCAGGGTTCGCGAATACCGGGGAGCTGTTTTTT
CVSSPGFANTGELFF
>13|TRBV12-3/TRBV12-4|.|TRBJ2-7|many
TGTGCCAGCAGTTTCGGCCGGGACAACAAGCAGTACTTC
CASSFGRDNKQYF
>18|TRBV24-1|TRBD2|TRBJ2-3|many
TGTGCCACAGGACCGGGACTAGCGGAACTTACTACCACAGATACGCAGTATTTT
CATGPGLAELTTTDTQYF
>15|TRBV28|.|TRBJ1-1|few
TGTGCCAGCAGTTTCCCGGGGCAGGGGAACACTGAAGCTTTCTTT
CASSFPGQGNTEAFF
>13|TRBV10-1|.|TRBJ1-5|few
TGCGCCAGCAGTTCACGGTATCCTCAGCCCCAGCATTTT
CASSSRYPQPQHF
>13|TRBV30|.|TRBJ2-7|.
TGTGCCTGGAGTGGAGACGGGGTTGGCGAGCAGTACTTC
CAWSGDGVGEQYF
>14|TRBV11-2|.|TRBJ2-6|many
TGTGCCAGCACGTCCTCCTCTGGGGCCAACGTCCTGACTTTC
CASTSSSGANVLTF
>15|TRBV10-3|.|TRBJ2-1|.
TGTGCCATCAGTGTAGGCGGGGAGAATCAGAATGAGCGGTTCTTC
CAISVGGENQNERFF
>14|TRBV6-1|.|TRBJ1-6|.
TGTGCCAGCAGCCCTGACAGATATAATTCACCCCTCCACTTT
CASSPDRYNSPLHF
>16|TRBV14|.|TRBJ2-4|.
TGTGCCAACAGCCAAGCCGTGACAGGTATCAAAAACATTCAGTACTTC
CANSQAVTGIKNIQYF
>15|TRBV7-9|.|TRBJ2-5|.
TGTGCCAGCAGCCCCCCGGGTTTACGGTTGGAGACCCAGTACTTC
CASSPPGLRLETQYF
>12|TRBV13|.|TRBJ2-5|.
TGTGCCAACAGCCCCTCTAGGGAGACCCAGTACTTC
CANSPSRETQYF
>13|TRBV12-5|.|TRBJ1-1|few
TGTGCTAGTGGTTTGGTAGGGGGCACTGAAGCTTTCTTT
CASGLVGGTEAFF
>14|TRBV11-2|.|TRBJ2-7|.
TGTACCAGCAGAAATTGGACACTAGCCTACGAGCAGTACTTC
CTSRNWTLAYEQYF
>16|TRBV6-5|.|TRBJ2-7|few
TGTGCCAGCAGTTACTCTTCCCAGGTCTTATCCTACGAGCAGTACTTC
CASSYSSQVLSYEQYF
>14|TRBV16|.|TRBJ1-2|few
TGTGCCAGCAGTCAAAAGACAGCTAACTATGGCTACACCTTC
CASSQKTANYGYTF